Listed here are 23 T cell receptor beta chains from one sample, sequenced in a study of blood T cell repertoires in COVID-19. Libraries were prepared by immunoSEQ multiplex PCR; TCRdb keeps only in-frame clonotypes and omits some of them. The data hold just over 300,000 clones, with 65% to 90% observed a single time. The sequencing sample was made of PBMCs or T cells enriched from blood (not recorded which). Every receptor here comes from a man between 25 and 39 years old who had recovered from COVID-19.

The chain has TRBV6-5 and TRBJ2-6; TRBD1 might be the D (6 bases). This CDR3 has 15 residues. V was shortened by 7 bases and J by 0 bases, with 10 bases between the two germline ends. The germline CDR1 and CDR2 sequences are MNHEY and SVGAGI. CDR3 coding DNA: TGTGCCAGCACCCAGGGGATCTCTGGGGCCAACGTCCTGACTTTC. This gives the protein CASTQGISGANVLTF.

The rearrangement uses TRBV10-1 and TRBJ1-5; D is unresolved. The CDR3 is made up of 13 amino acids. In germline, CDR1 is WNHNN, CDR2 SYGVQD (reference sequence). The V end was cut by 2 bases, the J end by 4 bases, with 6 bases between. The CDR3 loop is CASSEALNQPQHF. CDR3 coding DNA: TGCGCCAGCAGTGAGGCACTTAATCAGCCCCAGCATTTT.

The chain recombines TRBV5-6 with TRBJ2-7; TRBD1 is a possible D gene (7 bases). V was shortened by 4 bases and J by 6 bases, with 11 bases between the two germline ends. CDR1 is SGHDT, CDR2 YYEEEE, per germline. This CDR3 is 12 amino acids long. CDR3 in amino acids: CASSQGGAEQYF. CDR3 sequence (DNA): TGTGCCAGCAGCCAGGGGGGAGCCGAGCAGTACTTC.

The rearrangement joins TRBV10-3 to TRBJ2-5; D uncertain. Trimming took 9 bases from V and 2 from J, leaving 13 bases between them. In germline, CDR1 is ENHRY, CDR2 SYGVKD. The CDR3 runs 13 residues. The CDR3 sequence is CAMRYRLQETQYF. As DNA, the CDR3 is TGTGCCATGCGCTATAGATTACAAGAGACCCAGTACTTC.

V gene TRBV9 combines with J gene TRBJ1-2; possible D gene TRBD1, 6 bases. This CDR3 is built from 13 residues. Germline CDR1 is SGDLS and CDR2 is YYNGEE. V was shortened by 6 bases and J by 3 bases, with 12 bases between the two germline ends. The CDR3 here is CASTPDSHYGYTF. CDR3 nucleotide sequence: TGTGCCAGCACCCCGGACAGCCACTATGGCTACACCTTC.

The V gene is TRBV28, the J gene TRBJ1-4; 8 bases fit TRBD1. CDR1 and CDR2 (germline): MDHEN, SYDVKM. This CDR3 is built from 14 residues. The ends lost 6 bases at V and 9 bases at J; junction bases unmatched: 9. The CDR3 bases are TGTGCCAGCAGCCTCTGGACAGGGAGTAAAAAACTGTTTTTT. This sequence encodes CASSLWTGSKKLFF.

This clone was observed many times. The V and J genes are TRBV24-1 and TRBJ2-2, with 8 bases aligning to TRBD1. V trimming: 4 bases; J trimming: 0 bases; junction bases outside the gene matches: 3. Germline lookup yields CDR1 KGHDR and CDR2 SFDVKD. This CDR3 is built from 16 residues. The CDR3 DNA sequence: TGTGCCACCAGTGAGTGGACAGGGCCGAACACCGGGGAGCTGTTTTTT. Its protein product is CATSEWTGPNTGELFF.

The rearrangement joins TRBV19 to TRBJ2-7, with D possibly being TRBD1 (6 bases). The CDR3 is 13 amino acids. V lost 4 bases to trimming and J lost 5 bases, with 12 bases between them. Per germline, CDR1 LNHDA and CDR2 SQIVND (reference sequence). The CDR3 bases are TGTGCCAGTAGTAGACAGGACGGGAACGAGCAGTACTTC. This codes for CASSRQDGNEQYF.

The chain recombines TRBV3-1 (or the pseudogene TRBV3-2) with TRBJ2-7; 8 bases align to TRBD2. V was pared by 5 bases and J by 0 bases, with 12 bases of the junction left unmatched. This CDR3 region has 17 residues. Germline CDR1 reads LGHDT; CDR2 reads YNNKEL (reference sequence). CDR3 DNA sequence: TGTGCCAGCAGCTCCCCCAGGATAGCGGGGTACTCCTACGAGCAGTACTTC. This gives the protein CASSSPRIAGYSYEQYF.

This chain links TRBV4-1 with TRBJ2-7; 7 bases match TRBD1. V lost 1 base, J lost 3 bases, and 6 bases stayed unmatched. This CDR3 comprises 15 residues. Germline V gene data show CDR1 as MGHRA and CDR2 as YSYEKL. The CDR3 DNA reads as TGCGCCAGCAGCCAAGGAGGGGGCGGCCTCTACGAGCAGTACTTC. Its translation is CASSQGGGGLYEQYF.

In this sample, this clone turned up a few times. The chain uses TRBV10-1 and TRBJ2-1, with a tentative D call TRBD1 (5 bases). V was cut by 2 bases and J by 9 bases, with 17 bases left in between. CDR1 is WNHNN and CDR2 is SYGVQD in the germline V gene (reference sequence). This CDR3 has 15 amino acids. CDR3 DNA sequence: TGCGCCAGCAGTGAGGGTGGGGCAGTTTCGGGTGAGCAGTTCTTC. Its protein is CASSEGGAVSGEQFF.

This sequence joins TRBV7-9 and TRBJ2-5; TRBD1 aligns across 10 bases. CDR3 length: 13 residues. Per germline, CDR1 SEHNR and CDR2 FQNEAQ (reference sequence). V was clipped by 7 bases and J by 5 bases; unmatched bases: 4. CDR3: CASTRDRGETQYF. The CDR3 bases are TGTGCCAGCACCAGGGACAGGGGCGAGACCCAGTACTTC.

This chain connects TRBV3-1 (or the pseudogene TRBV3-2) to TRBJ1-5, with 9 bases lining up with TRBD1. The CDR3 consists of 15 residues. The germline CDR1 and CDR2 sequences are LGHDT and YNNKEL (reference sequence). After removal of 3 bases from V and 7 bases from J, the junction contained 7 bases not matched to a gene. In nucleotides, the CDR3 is TGTGCCAGCAGCCACGGGACAGGGACATACCAGCCCCAGCATTTT. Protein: CASSHGTGTYQPQHF.

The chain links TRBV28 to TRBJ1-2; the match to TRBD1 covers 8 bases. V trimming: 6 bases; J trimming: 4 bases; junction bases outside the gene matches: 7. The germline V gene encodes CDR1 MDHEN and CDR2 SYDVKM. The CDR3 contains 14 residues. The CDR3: CASSAGGSGYGYTF. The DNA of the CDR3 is TGTGCCAGCAGCGCAGGGGGCTCAGGCTATGGCTACACCTTC.

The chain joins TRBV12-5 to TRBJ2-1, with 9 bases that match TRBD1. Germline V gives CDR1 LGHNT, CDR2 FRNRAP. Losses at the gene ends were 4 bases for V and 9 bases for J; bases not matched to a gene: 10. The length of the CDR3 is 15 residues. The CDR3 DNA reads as TGTGCTAGTGGTTCGGGGGACAGGGACTCAGCTGAGCAGTTCTTC. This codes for CASGSGDRDSAEQFF.

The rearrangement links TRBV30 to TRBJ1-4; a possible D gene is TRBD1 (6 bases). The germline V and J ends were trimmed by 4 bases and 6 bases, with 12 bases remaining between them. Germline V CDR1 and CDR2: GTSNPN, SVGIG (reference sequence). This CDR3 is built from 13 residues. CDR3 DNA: TGTGCCTGGATCCTACAGGGTGATGAAAAACTGTTTTTT. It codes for CAWILQGDEKLFF.

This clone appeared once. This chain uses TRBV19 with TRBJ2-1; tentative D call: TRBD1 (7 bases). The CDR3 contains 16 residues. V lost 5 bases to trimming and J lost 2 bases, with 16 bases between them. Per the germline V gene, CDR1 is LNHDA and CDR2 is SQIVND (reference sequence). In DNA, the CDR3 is TGTGCCAGTAGTTCCCGGAGGGGGCGGACCTACAATGAGCAGTTCTTC. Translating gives CASSSRRGRTYNEQFF.

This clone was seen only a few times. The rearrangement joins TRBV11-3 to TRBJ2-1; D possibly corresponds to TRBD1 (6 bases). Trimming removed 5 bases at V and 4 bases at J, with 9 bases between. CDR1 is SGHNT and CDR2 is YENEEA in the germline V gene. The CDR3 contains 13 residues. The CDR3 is CASSHRVYNEQFF. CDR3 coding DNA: TGTGCCAGCAGCCACAGGGTTTACAATGAGCAGTTCTTC. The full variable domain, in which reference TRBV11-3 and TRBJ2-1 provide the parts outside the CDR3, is EAGVVQSPRYKIIEKKQPVAFWCNPISGHNTLYWYLQNLGQGPELLIRYENEEAVDDSQLPKDRFSAERLKGVDSTLKIQPAELGDSAVYLCASSHRVYNEQFFGPGTRLTVL.

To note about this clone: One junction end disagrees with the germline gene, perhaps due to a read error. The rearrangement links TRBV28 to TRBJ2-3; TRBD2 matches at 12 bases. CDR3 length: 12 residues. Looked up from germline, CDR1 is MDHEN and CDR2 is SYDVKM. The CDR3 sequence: CASSLLAGGFIF. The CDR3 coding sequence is TGTGCCAGCAGTTTACTAGCGGGGGGGTTTATTTTT.

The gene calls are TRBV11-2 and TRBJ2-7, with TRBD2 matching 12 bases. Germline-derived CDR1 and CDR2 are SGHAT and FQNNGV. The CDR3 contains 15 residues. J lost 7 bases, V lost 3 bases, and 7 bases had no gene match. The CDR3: CASSLLAGGPGEQYF. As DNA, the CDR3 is TGTGCCAGCAGCTTGCTAGCGGGGGGGCCGGGTGAGCAGTACTTC.

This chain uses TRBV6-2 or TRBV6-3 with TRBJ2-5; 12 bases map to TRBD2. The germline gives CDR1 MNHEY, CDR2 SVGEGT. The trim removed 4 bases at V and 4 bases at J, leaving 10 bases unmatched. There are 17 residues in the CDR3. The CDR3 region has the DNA TGTGCCAGCAGTTTCCCCCTGACTAGCGGGAGCGGAGAGACCCAGTACTTC. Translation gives CASSFPLTSGSGETQYF.

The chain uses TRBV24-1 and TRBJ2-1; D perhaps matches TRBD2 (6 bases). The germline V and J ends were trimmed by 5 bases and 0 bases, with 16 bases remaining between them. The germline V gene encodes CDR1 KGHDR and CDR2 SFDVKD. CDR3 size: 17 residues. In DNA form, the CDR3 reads TGTGCCACCAGTGGCTCAGAAGCGGGCCTCTCCTACAATGAGCAGTTCTTC. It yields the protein CATSGSEAGLSYNEQFF.

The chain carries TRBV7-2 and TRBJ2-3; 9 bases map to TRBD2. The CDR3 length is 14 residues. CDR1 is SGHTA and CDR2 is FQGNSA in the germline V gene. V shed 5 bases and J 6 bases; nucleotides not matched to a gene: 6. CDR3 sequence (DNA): TGTGCCAGCAGCCGGCTAGCGGGGACCGATACGCAGTATTTT. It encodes CASSRLAGTDTQYF. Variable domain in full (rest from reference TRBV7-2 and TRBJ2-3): GAGVSQSPSNKVTEKGKDVELRCDPISGHTALYWYRQSLGQGLEFLIYFQGNSAPDKSGLPSDRFSAERTGGSVSTLTIQRTQQEDSAVYLCASSRLAGTDTQYFGPGTRLTVL.